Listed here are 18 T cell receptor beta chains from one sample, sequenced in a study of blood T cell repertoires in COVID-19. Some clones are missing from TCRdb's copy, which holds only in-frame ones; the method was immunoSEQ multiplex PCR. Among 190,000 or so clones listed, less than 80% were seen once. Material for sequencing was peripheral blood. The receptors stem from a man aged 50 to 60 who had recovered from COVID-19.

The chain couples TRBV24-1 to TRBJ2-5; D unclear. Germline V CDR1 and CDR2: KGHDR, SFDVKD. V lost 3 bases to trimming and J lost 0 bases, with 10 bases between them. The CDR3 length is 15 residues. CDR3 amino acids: CATSDRDAYQETQYF. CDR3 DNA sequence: TGTGCCACCAGTGATCGCGATGCGTACCAAGAGACCCAGTACTTC.

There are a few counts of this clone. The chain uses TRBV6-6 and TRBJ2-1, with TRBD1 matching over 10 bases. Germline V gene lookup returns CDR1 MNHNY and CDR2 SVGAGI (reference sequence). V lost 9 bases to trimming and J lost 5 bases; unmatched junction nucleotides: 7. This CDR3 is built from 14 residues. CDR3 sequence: CASLGTGADNEQFF. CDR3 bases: TGTGCCAGTCTCGGGACAGGGGCCGACAATGAGCAGTTCTTC.

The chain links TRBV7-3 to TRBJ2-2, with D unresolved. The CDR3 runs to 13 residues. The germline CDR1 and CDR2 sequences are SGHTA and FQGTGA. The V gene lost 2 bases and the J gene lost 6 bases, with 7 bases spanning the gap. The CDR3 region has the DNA TGTGCCAGCAGCTTATCTTATCCCGGGGAGCTGTTTTTT. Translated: CASSLSYPGELFF.

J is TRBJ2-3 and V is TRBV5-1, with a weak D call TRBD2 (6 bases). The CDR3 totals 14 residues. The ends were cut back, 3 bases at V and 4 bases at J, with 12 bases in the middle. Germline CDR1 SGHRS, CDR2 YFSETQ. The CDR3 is CASSSGDQPDTQYF. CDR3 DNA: TGCGCCAGCAGCTCGGGGGACCAGCCAGATACGCAGTATTTT.

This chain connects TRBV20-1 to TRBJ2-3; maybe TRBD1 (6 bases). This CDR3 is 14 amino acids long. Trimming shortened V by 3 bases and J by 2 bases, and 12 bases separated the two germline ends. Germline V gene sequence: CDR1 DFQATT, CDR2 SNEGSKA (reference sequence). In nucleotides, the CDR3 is TGCAGTGCTAGTAGTCAGGGGCACACAGATACGCAGTATTTT. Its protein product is CSASSQGHTDTQYF.

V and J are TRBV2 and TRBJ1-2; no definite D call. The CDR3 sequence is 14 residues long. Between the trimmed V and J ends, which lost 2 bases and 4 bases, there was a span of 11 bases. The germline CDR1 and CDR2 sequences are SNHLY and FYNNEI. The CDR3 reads CASSEIGVSYGYTF. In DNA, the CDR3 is TGTGCCAGCAGTGAAATAGGAGTTTCCTATGGCTACACCTTC.

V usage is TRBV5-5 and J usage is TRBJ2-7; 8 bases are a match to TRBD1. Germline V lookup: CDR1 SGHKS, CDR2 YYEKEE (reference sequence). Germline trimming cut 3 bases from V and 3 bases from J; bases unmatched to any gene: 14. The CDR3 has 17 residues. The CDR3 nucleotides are TGTGCCAGCAGCTCAGTCCCGGGACAGGTGGTGGGCTACGAGCAGTACTTC. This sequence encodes CASSSVPGQVVGYEQYF.

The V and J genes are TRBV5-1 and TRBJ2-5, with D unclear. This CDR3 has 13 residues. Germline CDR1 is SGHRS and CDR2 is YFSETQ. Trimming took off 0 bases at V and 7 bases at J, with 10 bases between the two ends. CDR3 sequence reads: CASSLEFRGTQYF. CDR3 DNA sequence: TGCGCCAGCAGCTTGGAGTTCCGAGGGACCCAGTACTTC.

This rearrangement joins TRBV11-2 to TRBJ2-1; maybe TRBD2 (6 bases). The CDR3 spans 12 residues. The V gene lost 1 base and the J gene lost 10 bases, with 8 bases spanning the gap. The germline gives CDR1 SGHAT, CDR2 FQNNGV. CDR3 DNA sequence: TGTGCCAGCAGCTTAGGGGCGGGGGAGCAGTTCTTC. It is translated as CASSLGAGEQFF.

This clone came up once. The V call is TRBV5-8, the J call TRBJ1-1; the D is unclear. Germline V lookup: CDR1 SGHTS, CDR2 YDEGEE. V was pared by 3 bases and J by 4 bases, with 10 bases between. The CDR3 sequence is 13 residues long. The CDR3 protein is CASSSQMLTEAFF. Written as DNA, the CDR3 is TGTGCCAGCAGCTCTCAGATGCTCACTGAAGCTTTCTTT.

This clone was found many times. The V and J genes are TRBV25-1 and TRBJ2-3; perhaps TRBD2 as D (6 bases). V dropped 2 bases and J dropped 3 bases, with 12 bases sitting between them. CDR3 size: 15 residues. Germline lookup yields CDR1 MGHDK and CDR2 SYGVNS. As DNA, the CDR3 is TGTGCCAGCAGTGAAAAGCCGGGGGAAACAGATACGCAGTATTTT. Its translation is CASSEKPGETDTQYF.

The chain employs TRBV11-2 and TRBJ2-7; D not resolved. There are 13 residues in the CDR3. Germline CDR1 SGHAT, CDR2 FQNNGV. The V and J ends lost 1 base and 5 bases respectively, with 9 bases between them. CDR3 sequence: CASSLGGNNEQYF. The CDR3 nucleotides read TGTGCCAGCAGCTTAGGCGGTAATAACGAGCAGTACTTC.

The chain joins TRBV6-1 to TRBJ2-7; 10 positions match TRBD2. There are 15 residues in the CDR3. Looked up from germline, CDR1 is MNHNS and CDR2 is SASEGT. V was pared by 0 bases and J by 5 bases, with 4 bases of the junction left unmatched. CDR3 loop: CASSEASSGSHEQYF. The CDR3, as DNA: TGTGCCAGCAGTGAAGCGTCTAGCGGGAGTCACGAGCAGTACTTC.

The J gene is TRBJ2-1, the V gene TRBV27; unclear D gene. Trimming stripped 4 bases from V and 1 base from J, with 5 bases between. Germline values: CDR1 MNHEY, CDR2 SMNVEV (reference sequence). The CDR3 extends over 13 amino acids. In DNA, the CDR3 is TGTGCCAGCAGTTCTTTTTCCTACAATGAGCAGTTCTTC. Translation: CASSSFSYNEQFF.

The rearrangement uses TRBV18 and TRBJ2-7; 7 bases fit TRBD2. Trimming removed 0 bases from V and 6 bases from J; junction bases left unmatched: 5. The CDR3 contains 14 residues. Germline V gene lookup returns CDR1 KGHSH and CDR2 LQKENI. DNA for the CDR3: TGTGCCAGCTCACCACCCGGGACTAATCGCGAGCAGTACTTC. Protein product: CASSPPGTNREQYF.

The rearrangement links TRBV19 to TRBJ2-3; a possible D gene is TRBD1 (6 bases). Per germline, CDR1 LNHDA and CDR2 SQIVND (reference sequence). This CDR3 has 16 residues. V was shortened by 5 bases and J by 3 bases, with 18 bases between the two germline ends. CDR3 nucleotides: TGTGCCAGTAGTGACCGGGACACCCACCCTACAGATACGCAGTATTTT. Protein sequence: CASSDRDTHPTDTQYF.

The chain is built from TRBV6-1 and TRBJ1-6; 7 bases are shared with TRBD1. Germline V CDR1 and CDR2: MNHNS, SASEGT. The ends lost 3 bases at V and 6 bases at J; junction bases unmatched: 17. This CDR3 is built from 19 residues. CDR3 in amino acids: CASSEVTGLEVSFNSPLHF. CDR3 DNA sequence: TGTGCCAGCAGTGAGGTGACAGGGCTGGAGGTATCGTTTAATTCACCCCTCCACTTT.

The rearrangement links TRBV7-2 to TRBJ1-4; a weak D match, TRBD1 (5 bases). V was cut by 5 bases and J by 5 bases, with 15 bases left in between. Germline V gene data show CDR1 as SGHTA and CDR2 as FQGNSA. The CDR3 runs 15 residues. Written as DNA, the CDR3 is TGTGCCAGCAGCGAAACCGGGACTAAAAATGAAAAACTGTTTTTT. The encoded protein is CASSETGTKNEKLFF. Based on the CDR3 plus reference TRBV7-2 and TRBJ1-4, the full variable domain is GAGVSQSPSNKVTEKGKDVELRCDPISGHTALYWYRQSLGQGLEFLIYFQGNSAPDKSGLPSDRFSAERTGGSVSTLTIQRTQQEDSAVYLCASSETGTKNEKLFFGSGTQLSVL.